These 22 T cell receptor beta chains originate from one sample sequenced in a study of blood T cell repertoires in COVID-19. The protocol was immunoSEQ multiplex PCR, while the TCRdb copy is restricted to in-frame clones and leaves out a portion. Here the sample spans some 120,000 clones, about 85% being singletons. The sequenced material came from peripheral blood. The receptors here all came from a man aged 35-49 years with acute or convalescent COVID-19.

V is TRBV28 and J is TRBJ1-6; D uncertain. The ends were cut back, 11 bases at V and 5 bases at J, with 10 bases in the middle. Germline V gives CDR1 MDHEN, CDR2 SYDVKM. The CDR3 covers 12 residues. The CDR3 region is CASHSNNSPLHF. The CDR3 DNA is TGTGCCTCCCATAGTAATAATTCACCCCTCCACTTT.

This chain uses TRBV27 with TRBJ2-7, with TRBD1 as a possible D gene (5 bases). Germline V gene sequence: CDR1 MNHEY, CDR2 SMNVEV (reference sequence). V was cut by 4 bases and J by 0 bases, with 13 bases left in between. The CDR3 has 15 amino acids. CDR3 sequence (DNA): TGTGCCAGCAGTTCGCCAGGGTCAAGCTCCTACGAGCAGTACTTC. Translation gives CASSSPGSSSYEQYF.

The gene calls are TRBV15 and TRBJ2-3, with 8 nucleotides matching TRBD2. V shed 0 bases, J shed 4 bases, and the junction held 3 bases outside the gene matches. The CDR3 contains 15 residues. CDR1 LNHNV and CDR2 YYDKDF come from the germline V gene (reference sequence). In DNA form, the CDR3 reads TGTGCCACCAGCAGAGATCCGACTAGCGCAGATACGCAGTATTTT. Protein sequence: CATSRDPTSADTQYF.

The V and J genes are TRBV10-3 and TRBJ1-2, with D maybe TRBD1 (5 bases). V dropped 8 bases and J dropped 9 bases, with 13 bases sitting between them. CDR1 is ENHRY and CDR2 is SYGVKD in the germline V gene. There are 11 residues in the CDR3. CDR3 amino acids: CAIQGVGSYTF. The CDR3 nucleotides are TGTGCCATCCAGGGTGTAGGTAGCTACACCTTC.

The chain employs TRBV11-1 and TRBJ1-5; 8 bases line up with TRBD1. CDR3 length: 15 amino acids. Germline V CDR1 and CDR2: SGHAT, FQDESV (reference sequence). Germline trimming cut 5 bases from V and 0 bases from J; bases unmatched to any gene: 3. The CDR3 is CASSRDRLSNQPQHF. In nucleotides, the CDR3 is TGTGCCAGCAGCCGGGACAGGCTTAGCAATCAGCCCCAGCATTTT.

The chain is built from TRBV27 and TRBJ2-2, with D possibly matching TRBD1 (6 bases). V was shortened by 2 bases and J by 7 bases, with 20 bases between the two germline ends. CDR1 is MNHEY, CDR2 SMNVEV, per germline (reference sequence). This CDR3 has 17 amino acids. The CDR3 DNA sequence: TGTGCCAGCAGTTTAGGACGTCGGACAGCCTCCCGCGGGGAGCTGTTTTTT. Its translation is CASSLGRRTASRGELFF.

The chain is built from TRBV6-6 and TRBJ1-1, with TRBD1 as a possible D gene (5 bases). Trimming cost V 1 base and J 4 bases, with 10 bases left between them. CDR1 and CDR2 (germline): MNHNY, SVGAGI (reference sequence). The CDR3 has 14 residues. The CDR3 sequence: CASSYYGAFTEAFF. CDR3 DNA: TGTGCCAGCAGTTACTATGGGGCTTTCACTGAAGCTTTCTTT.

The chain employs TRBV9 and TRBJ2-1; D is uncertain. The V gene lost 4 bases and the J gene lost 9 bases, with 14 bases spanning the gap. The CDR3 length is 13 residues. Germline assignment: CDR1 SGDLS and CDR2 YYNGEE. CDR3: CASSSSPSGEQFF. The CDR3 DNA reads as TGTGCCAGCAGCTCCAGCCCCTCGGGTGAGCAGTTCTTC.

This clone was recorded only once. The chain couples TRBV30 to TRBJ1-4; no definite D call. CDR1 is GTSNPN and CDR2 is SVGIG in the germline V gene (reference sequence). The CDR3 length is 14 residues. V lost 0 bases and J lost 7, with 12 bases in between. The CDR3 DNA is TGTGCCTGGAGTGTACCCACGCGCCGTGAAAAACTGTTTTTT. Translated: CAWSVPTRREKLFF.

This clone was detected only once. As DNA, the CDR3 is TGTGCCAGCAGTTACTCGAAGACAGAGCAGTTCTTC. This translates into CASSYSKTEQFF. V is TRBV6-5 and J is TRBJ2-1; D remains unclear. The CDR3 has 12 amino acids. V lost 0 bases to trimming and J lost 10 bases, with 7 bases between them. Germline-derived CDR1 and CDR2 are MNHEY and SVGAGI.

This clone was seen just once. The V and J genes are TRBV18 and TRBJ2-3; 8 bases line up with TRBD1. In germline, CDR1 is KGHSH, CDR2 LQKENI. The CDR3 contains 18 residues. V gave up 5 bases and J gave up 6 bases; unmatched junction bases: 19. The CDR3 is CASSTGLGQGKEEDTQYF. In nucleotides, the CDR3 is TGTGCCAGCTCAACAGGTTTAGGACAGGGAAAGGAGGAGGATACGCAGTATTTT. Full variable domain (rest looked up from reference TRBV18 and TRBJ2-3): NAGVMQNPRHLVRRRGQEARLRCSPMKGHSHVYWYRQLPEEGLKFMVYLQKENIIDESGMPKERFSAEFPKEGPSILRIQQVVRGDSAAYFCASSTGLGQGKEEDTQYFGPGTRLTVL.

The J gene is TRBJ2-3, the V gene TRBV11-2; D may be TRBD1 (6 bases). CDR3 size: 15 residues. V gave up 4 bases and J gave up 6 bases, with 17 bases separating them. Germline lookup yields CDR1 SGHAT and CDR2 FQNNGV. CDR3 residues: CASSSARGYEDTQYF. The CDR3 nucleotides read TGTGCCAGCAGCTCCGCCAGGGGTTATGAGGATACGCAGTATTTT.

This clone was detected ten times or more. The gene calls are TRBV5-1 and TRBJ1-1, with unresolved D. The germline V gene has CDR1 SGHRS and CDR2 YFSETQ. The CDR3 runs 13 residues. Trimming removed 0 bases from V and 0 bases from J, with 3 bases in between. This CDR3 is CASSLVVNTEAFF. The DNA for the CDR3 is TGCGCCAGCAGCTTGGTAGTGAACACTGAAGCTTTCTTT.

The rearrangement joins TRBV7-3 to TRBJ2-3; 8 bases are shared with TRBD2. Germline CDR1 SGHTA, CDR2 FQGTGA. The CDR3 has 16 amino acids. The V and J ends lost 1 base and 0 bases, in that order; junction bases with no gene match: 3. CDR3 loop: CASSLISGASTDTQYF. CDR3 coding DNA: TGTGCCAGCAGCTTAATTAGCGGGGCAAGCACAGATACGCAGTATTTT.

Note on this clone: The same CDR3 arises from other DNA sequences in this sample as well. CDR3 sequence (DNA): TGTGCCAGCTCACTAGACAGGGGTAATTCACCCCTCCACTTT. This translates into CASSLDRGNSPLHF. The chain couples TRBV18 to TRBJ1-6, with 8 bases fitting TRBD1. J was trimmed by 6 bases and V by 4 bases; bases with no gene match: 2. This CDR3 is built from 14 residues. The germline V gene has CDR1 KGHSH and CDR2 LQKENI. The full variable domain, its missing parts supplied by reference TRBV18 and TRBJ1-6, is NAGVMQNPRHLVRRRGQEARLRCSPMKGHSHVYWYRQLPEEGLKFMVYLQKENIIDESGMPKERFSAEFPKEGPSILRIQQVVRGDSAAYFCASSLDRGNSPLHFGNGTRLTVT.

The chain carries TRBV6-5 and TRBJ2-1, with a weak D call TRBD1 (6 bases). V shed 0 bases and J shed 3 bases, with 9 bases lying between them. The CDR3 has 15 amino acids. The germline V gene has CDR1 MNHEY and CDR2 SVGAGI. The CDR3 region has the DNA TGTGCCAGCAGTTACTCCGGGACACGCTACAATGAGCAGTTCTTC. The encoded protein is CASSYSGTRYNEQFF.

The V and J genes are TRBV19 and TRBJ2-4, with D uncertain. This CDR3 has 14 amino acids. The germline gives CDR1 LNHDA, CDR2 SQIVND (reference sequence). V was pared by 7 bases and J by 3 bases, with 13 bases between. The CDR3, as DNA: TGTGCCAGTAACCTCGGGTTCGACAAAAACATTCAGTACTTC. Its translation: CASNLGFDKNIQYF.

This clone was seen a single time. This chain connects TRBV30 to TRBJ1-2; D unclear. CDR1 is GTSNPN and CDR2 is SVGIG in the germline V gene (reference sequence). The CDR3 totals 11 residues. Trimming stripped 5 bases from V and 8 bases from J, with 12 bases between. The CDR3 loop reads CAWERVGGYTF. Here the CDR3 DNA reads TGTGCCTGGGAGCGGGTTGGAGGCTACACCTTC.

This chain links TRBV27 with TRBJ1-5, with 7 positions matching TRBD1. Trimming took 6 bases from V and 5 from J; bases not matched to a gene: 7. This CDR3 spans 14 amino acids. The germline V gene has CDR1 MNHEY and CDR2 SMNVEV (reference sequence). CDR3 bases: TGTGCCAGCAGGGACCACAGGGGCGATCAGCCCCAGCATTTT. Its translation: CASRDHRGDQPQHF.

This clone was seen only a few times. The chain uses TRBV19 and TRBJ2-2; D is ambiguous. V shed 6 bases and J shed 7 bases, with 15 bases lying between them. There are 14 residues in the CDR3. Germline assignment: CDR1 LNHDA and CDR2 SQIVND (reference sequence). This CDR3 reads CASSRSRSSGELFF. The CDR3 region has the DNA TGTGCCAGTAGCCGGTCTCGGTCGAGCGGGGAGCTGTTTTTT. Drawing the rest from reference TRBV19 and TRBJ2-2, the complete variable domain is DGGITQSPKYLFRKEGQNVTLSCEQNLNHDAMYWYRQDPGQGLRLIYYSQIVNDFQKGDIAEGYSVSREKKESFPLTVTSAQKNPTAFYLCASSRSRSSGELFFGEGSRLTVL.

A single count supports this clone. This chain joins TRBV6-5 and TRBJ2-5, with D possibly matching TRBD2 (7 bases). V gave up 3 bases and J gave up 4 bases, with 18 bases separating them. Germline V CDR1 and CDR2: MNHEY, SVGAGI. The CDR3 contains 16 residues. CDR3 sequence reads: CASSYMGGGQGETQYF. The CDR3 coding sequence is TGTGCCAGCAGTTATATGGGGGGGGGCCAGGGAGAGACCCAGTACTTC.

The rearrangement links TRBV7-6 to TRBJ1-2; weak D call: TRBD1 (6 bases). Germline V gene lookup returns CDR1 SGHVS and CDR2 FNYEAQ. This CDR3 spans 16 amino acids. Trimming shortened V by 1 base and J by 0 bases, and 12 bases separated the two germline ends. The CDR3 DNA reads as TGTGCCAGCAGCTTAGAAGGGGGACGAACTAACTATGGCTACACCTTC. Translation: CASSLEGGRTNYGYTF.